This T cell receptor beta chain originates from a study of post-analysis software for immune sequencing data. The study's findings and limits: Included in a set of roughly 5 TRBV segments more frequent in patients than controls were TRBV5-6, TRBV5-1 and TRBV20-1.

A word on this clonotype: Its antigen is not identified.

CDR3 length: 16 amino acids. Trimming cost V 1 base and J 4 bases, with 14 bases left between them. Germline values: CDR1 SEHNR, CDR2 FQNEAQ (reference sequence). The TCR beta cDNA libraries contained unique molecular identifiers. Input of roughly 1 to 11 million T cells yielded roughly 0.5 million cDNA molecules. One entry per CDR3 protein results from TCRdb running MiXCR on the PCR reads. The profile shows hundreds of thousands of distinct CDR3 sequences, approximately 30% of them singletons. The chain carries TRBV7-9 and TRBJ2-1, with D possibly TRBD1 on 6 matching bases. The clonotype comes from a girl aged 5 to 17 with multiple sclerosis. The sample comprised blood. The chain's CDR3 is CASSLVGRGLYNEQFF. The DNA of the CDR3 is TGTGCCAGCAGCTTAGTCGGCAGGGGCCTTTACAATGAGCAGTTCTTC.